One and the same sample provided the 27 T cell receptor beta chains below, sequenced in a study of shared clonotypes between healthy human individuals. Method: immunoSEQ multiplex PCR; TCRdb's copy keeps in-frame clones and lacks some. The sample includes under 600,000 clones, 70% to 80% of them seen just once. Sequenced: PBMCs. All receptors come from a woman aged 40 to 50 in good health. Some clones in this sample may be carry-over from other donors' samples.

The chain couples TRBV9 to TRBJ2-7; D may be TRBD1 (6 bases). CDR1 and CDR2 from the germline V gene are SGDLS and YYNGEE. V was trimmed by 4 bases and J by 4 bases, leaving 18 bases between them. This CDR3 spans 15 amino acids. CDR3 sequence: CASSPEGVSIYEQYF. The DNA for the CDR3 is TGTGCCAGCAGCCCAGAGGGGGTTTCTATATACGAGCAGTACTTC. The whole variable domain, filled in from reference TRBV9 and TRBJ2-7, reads DSGVTQTPKHLITATGQRVTLRCSPRSGDLSVYWYQQSLDQGLQFLIQYYNGEERAKGNILERFSAQQFPDLHSELNLSSLELGDSALYFCASSPEGVSIYEQYFGPGTRLTVT.

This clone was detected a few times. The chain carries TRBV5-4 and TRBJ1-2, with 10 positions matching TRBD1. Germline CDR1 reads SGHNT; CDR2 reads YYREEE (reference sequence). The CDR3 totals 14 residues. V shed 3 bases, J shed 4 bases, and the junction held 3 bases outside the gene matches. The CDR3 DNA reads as TGTGCCAGCAGCTCGGACAGGGGGGGCTATGGCTACACCTTC. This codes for CASSSDRGGYGYTF.

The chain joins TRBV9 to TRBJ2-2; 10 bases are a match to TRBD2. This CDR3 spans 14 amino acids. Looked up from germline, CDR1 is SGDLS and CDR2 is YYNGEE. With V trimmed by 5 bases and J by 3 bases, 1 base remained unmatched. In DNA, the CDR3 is TGTGCCAGCAGGAGCGGGAGGGACACCGGGGAGCTGTTTTTT. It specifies CASRSGRDTGELFF.

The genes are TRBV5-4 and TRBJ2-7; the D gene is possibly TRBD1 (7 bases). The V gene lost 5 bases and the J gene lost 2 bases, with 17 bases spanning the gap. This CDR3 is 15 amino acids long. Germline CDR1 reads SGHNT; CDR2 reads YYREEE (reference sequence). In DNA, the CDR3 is TGTGCCAGCAGGCTGCGGGACAGAAAAACCTACGAGCAGTACTTC. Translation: CASRLRDRKTYEQYF.

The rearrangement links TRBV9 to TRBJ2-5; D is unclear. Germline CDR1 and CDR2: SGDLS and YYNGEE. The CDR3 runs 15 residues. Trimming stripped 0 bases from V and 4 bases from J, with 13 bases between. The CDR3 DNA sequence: TGTGCCAGCAGCGTAGGGCCCACTCTACGAGAGACCCAGTACTTC. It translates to CASSVGPTLRETQYF. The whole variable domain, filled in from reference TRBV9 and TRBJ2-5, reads DSGVTQTPKHLITATGQRVTLRCSPRSGDLSVYWYQQSLDQGLQFLIQYYNGEERAKGNILERFSAQQFPDLHSELNLSSLELGDSALYFCASSVGPTLRETQYFGPGTRLLVL.

The CDR3 coding sequence is TGTGCCAGTAGTATCCACGAGAACACTGAAGCTTTCTTT. It is translated as CASSIHENTEAFF. The chain carries TRBV19 and TRBJ1-1; D is unclear. From germline, CDR1 is LNHDA and CDR2 SQIVND (reference sequence). The germline V and J ends were trimmed by 3 bases and 1 base, with 6 bases remaining between them. The CDR3 extends over 13 amino acids.

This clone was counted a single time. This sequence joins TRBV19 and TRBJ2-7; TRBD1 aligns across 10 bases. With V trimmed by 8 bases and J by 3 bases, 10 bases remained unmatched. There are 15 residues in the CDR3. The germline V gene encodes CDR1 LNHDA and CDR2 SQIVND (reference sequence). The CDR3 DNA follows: TGTGCCAGTTTTGATCCCGGGACAGGGGACTACGAGCAGTACTTC. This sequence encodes CASFDPGTGDYEQYF. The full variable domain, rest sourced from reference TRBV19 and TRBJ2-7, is DGGITQSPKYLFRKEGQNVTLSCEQNLNHDAMYWYRQDPGQGLRLIYYSQIVNDFQKGDIAEGYSVSREKKESFPLTVTSAQKNPTAFYLCASFDPGTGDYEQYFGPGTRLTVT.

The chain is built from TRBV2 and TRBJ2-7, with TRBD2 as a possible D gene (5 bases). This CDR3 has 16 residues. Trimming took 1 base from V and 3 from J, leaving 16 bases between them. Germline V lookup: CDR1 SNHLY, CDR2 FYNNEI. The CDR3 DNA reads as TGTGCCAGCAGTGAAGGGAGAGGAGACCGGGGCTACGAGCAGTACTTC. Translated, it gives CASSEGRGDRGYEQYF. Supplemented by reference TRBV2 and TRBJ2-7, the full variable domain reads EPEVTQTPSHQVTQMGQEVILRCVPISNHLYFYWYRQILGQKVEFLVSFYNNEISEKSEIFDDQFSVERPDGSNFTLKIRSTKLEDSAMYFCASSEGRGDRGYEQYFGPGTRLTVT.

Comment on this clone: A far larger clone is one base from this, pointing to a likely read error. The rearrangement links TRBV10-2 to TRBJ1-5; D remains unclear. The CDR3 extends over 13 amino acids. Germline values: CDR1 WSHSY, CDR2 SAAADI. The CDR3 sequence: CANSEWLNQPQHF. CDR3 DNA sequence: TGCGCCAACAGTGAGTGGTTAAATCAGCCCCAGCATTTT.

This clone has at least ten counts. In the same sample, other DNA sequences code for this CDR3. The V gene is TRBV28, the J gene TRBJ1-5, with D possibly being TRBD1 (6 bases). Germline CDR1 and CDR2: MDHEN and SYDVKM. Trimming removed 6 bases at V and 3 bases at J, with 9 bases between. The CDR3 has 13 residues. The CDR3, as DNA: TGTGCCAGCAGCCCAGGGGCCAATCAGCCCCAGCATTTT. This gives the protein CASSPGANQPQHF.

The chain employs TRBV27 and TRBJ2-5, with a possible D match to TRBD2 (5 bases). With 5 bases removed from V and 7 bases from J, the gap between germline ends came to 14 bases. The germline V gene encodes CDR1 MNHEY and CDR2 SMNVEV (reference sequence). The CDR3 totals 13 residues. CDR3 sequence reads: CASSRGREGTQYF. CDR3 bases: TGTGCCAGCAGTCGAGGGAGAGAAGGGACCCAGTACTTC.

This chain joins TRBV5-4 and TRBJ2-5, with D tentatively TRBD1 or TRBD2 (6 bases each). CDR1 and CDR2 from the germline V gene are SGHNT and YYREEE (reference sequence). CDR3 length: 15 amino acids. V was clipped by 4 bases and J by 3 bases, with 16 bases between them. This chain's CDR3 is CASSPGHGGKETQYF. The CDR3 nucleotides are TGTGCCAGCAGCCCGGGACACGGGGGCAAAGAGACCCAGTACTTC.

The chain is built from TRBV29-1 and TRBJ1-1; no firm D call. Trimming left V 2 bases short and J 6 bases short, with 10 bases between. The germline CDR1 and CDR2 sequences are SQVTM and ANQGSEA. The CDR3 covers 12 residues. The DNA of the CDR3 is TGCAGCGTTGAATTAGGCAGGTCTGAAGCTTTCTTT. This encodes CSVELGRSEAFF.

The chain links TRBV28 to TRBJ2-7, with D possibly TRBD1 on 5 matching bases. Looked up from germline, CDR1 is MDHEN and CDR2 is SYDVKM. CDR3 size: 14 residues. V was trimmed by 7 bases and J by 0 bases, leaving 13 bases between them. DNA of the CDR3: TGTGCCAGCATGAAGGGGCCGAGCTCCTACGAGCAGTACTTC. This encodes CASMKGPSSYEQYF.

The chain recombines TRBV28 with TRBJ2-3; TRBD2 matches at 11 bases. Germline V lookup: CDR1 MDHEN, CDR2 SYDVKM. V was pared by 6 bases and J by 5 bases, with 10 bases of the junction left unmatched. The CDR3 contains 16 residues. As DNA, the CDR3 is TGTGCCAGCAGCTACCGACTAGCGGGGACGGTAGATACGCAGTATTTT. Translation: CASSYRLAGTVDTQYF.

The CDR3 nucleotides are TGTGCCAGCTCTGACGGGGGGAACACTGAAGCTTTCTTT. Its protein is CASSDGGNTEAFF. The chain joins TRBV18 to TRBJ1-1, with a tentative D call TRBD1 (5 bases). This CDR3 has 13 amino acids. Looked up from germline, CDR1 is KGHSH and CDR2 is LQKENI. Trimming stripped 6 bases from V and 1 base from J, with 9 bases between.

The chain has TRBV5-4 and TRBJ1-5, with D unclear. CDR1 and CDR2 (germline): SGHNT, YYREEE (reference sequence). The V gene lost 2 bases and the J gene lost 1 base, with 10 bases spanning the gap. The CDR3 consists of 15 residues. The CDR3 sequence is CASSLIWGSNQPQHF. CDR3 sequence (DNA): TGTGCCAGCAGCTTAATTTGGGGAAGCAATCAGCCCCAGCATTTT. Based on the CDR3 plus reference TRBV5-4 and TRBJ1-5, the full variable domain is ETGVTQSPTHLIKTRGQQVTLRCSSQSGHNTVSWYQQALGQGPQFIFQYYREEENGRGNFPPRFSGLQFPNYSSELNVNALELDDSALYLCASSLIWGSNQPQHFGDGTRLSIL.

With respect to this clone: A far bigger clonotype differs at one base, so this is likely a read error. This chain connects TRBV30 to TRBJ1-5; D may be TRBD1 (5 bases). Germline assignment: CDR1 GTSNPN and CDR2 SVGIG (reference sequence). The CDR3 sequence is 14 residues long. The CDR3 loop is CAWSVTGGNQPHHF. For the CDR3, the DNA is TGTGCCTGGAGTGTCACGGGGGGTAATCAGCCCCATCATTTT.

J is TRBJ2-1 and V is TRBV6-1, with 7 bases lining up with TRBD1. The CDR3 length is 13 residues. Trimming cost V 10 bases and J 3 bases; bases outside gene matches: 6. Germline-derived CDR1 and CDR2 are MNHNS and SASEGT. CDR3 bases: TGTGCCACCCGAGGGACAGTCTACAATGAGCAGTTCTTC. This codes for CATRGTVYNEQFF.

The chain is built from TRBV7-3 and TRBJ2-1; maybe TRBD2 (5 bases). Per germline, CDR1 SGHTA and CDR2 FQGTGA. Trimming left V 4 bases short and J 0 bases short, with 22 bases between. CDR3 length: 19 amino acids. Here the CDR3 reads CASSSLGGVSESSYNEQFF. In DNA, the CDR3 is TGTGCCAGCAGCTCGCTAGGAGGCGTTAGCGAGAGCTCCTACAATGAGCAGTTCTTC.

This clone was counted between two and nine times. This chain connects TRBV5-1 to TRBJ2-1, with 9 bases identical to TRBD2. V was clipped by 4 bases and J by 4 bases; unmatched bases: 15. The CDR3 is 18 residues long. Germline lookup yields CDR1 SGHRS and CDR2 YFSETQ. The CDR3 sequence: CASSPLGGRTSEYNEQFF. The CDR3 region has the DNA TGCGCCAGCAGCCCACTCGGGGGTCGGACTAGCGAGTACAATGAGCAGTTCTTC.

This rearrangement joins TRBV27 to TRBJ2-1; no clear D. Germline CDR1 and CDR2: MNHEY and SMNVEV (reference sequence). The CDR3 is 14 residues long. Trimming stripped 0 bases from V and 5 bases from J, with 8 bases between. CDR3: CASSLSVGDNEQFF. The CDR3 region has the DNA TGTGCCAGCAGTTTATCGGTTGGAGACAATGAGCAGTTCTTC.

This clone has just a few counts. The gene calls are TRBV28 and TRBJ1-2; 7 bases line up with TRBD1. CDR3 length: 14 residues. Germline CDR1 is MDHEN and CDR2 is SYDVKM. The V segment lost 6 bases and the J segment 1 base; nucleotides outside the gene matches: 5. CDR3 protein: CASRRGQLNYGYTF. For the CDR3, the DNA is TGTGCCAGCAGGCGGGGACAGCTTAACTATGGCTACACCTTC.

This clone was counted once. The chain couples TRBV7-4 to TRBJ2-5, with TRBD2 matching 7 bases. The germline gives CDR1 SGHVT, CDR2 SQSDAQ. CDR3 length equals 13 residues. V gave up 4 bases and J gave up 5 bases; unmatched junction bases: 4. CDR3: CASSYAGAETQYF. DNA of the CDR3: TGTGCCAGCAGCTACGCGGGAGCGGAGACCCAGTACTTC.

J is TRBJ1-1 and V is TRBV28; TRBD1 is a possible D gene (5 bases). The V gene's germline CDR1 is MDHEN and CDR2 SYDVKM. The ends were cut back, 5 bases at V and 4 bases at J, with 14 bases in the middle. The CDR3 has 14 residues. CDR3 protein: CASSEQMGTTEAFF. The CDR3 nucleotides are TGTGCCAGCAGTGAACAGATGGGGACCACTGAAGCTTTCTTT.

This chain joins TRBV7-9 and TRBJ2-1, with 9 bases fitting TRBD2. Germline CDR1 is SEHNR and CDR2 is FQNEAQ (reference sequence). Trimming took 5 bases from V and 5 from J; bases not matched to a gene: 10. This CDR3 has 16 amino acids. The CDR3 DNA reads TGTGCCAGCAGCCAACCGGGACTAGCTCCAAACAATGAGCAGTTCTTC. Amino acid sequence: CASSQPGLAPNNEQFF.

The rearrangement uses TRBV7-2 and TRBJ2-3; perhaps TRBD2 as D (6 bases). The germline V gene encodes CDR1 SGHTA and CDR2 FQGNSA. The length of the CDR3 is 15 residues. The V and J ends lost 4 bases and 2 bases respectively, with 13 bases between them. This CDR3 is CASSWRAGDTDTQYF. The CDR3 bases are TGTGCCAGCAGCTGGAGGGCCGGGGACACAGATACGCAGTATTTT.